The T cell receptor beta chain described here comes from a study of patients and donors after allogeneic stem cell transplantation. Looked up from germline, CDR1 is SGHRS and CDR2 is YFSETQ. This CDR3 contains 15 residues. V shed 4 bases and J shed 0 bases, with 13 bases lying between them. TCRdb used MiXCR to reprocess the RT-PCR reads, holding one entry per CDR3 protein. Of about a million distinct CDR3 sequences listed, 18% were seen once; the top ten hold 6%. Sequenced input: blood, either unsorted or a sorted T cell fraction (not recorded which). The clonotype originates from a human donor who was either an allogeneic HSCT recipient or a stem cell or donor lymphocyte infusion donor (not recorded which). It is not recorded whose cells these are; they may come from a transplant donor. The chain combines TRBV5-1 with TRBJ1-1; D remains ambiguous. CDR3 loop: CASSLRKPMNTEAFF. The DNA of the CDR3 is TGCGCCAGCAGCCTCAGAAAACCCATGAACACTGAAGCTTTCTTT.